This T cell receptor (beta chain) was retrieved from a study of cytomegalovirus exposure and HLA in healthy donors. The primer mix had 60 Vbeta and 13 Jbeta primers. Profiled with immunoSEQ multiplex PCR; TCRdb holds only in-frame clones, not every one. This sample has around 97,000 clones, with less than 10% found just once. Trimming stripped 6 bases from V and 8 bases from J, with 13 bases between. Germline V gene data show CDR1 as SGHVS and CDR2 as FNYEAQ. The CDR3 length is 12 residues. Whole-study findings and limits: Later genetic work tied a missense DCLRE1C variant to beta-chain V and J trimming.

Comments on this clone: Its antigen is not known.

The V gene is TRBV7-6, the J gene TRBJ1-1; D unclear. Material for sequencing was PBMCs. This TCR was sampled from a man in his forties or fifties in good health and CMV-seropositive. The CDR3 sequence: CASSPRHGEAFF. For the CDR3, the DNA is TGTGCCAGCAGTCCCCGACATGGGGAAGCTTTCTTT.